This is a list of T cell receptor beta chains from one sample in a study of STAT5B mutations in CD4+ large granular lymphocyte leukemia. The method was immunoSEQ multiplex PCR; TCRdb's version includes in-frame clones alone and lacks a portion of them. Among roughly 41,000 clones listed, about 80% were seen once. Sequenced material: CD4+ T cells from blood buffy coats. These receptor sequences come from a human donor in good health. Each CDR3 is given with its conserved first and last residue. A D gene is named only where the DNA matches it firmly. Expanded clones get a size class; other rows say once, few or many, or leave the size out.

TGTGCCAGCAGCTTGCCGGGACAGGGGAATTCATACGAGCAGTACTTC,CASSLPGQGNSYEQYF,TRBV5-8,NA,TRBD1,TRBJ2-7
TGTGCCAGCGGGGTTGGGGGTGAGACCCAGTACTTC,CASGVGGETQYF,TRBV2,few,NA,TRBJ2-5
TGTGCCAGCAGCGCCGTGGGAAGGAACACTGAAGCTTTCTTT,CASSAVGRNTEAFF,TRBV7-9,NA,NA,TRBJ1-1
TGCAGCATCGGTCGGGAACACAGGGGCGAGCAGTACTTC,CSIGREHRGEQYF,TRBV29-1,NA,TRBD1,TRBJ2-7
TGTGCCAGCAGCAGACGACAGGGGGCGCGGAACACCGGGGAGCTGTTTTTT,CASSRRQGARNTGELFF,TRBV14,NA,TRBD1,TRBJ2-2
TGTGCCAGCAGTGAACTAGCGGGGGCCCAAGAGACCCAGTACTTC,CASSELAGAQETQYF,TRBV6-1,NA,TRBD2,TRBJ2-5
TGTGCCAGCAGTTACTGGGGCGACGGGGAGACCCAGTACTTC,CASSYWGDGETQYF,TRBV6-6,NA,NA,TRBJ2-5
TGTGCCAGCAGCTTAGAGTTGCGGACAGGCTATGGCTACACCTTC,CASSLELRTGYGYTF,TRBV11-2,NA,TRBD1,TRBJ1-2
TGTGCCAGCAGGTTACCGGGACAGGGAACCTACAATGAGCAGTTCTTC,CASRLPGQGTYNEQFF,TRBV7-2,NA,TRBD1,TRBJ2-1
TGTGCCAGCAGCAGAGGACAGGGGAAAACTGAAGCTTTCTTT,CASSRGQGKTEAFF,TRBV5-4,NA,TRBD1,TRBJ1-1
TGTGCCAGCAGCGGGGACAGGGAAGTCGGGGAGCTGTTTTTT,CASSGDREVGELFF,TRBV11-3,NA,TRBD1,TRBJ2-2
TGTGCTAGTGGGGGGGAGGGAAATCAGCCCCAGCATTTT,CASGGEGNQPQHF,TRBV12-5,NA,NA,TRBJ1-5
TGTGCCAGCACCAAGGGGGGCTCAACCGGGGAGCTGTTTTTT,CASTKGGSTGELFF,TRBV6-5,NA,NA,TRBJ2-2
TGTGCCAGCAGCTTAGCGGACGGACAGGGACAGCCCCAGCATTTT,CASSLADGQGQPQHF,TRBV7-2,NA,TRBD1,TRBJ1-5
TGTGCCAGTAGTGTGGGACTAGCGGCATTCGAGCAGTTCTTC,CASSVGLAAFEQFF,TRBV19,NA,TRBD2,TRBJ2-1
TGTGCCAGCAGTTACATGGATATGAACACTGAAGCTTTCTTT,CASSYMDMNTEAFF,TRBV6-5,few,NA,TRBJ1-1
TGTGCCAGCAGCGTAGGTGGAGGAGACGGGAACATTCAGTACTTC,CASSVGGGDGNIQYF,TRBV9,NA,NA,TRBJ2-4
TGTGCCAGCTCACCAAGGGAGGAATCCCACGAGCAGTACTTC,CASSPREESHEQYF,TRBV18,NA,NA,TRBJ2-7
TGCGCCAGCAGCCAATATCGGGGTAGCGAAAGCACAGATACGCAGTATTTT,CASSQYRGSESTDTQYF,TRBV4-3,NA,NA,TRBJ2-3
TGTGCCAGCAGCACCGGGACTTTAAAAGAGACCCAGTACTTC,CASSTGTLKETQYF,TRBV7-9,NA,NA,TRBJ2-5